A single T cell receptor beta chain is shown here with its context. Its antigen is currently not known. The junction departs from germline at one end; a sequencing error may be responsible. The CDR3 runs 19 amino acids, cysteine and phenylalanine included. The read is trimmed to its CDR3 DNA, 57 bases read in frame from base 1. Sequences LGHDT (CDR1) and YNNKEL (CDR2) are obtained from the germline V gene (reference sequence). The receptor library was made with 5' RACE. The sequencing machine was an Illumina HiSeq 2500. The second PCR ran for about 7 to 11 cycles and used a J-beta primer mix along with a sample-barcoded 5' primer. A template-switch 5' adaptor carrying 12 random nucleotides introduced a unique molecular identifier onto each TCR beta cDNA molecule. Each sample yielded at least 2.5 million CDR3-containing paired-end reads. First-strand cDNA synthesis was performed from all RNA using the Mint cDNA synthesis kit, with priming by a TRBC-specific oligonucleotide. After uracil-DNA glycosylase treatment, a first 18-cycle PCR used universal primers M1SS and BC2_uni_R on all cDNA. The paper's processing steps were these. Each sample was normalized by randomly selecting 1 million high-quality reads, each carrying a distinct molecular identifier. Instead of being binned into consensus sequences, reads that shared molecular identifiers were thrown out. MiTCR, run with a Q25 quality threshold and the strictest error-elimination algorithm, handled CDR3 identification, clonotype clustering and error correction. A nonparametric unseen species model using Euler transformation provided a lower-bound estimate of total TCR beta diversity. The public sequencing data were trimmed at Q25 with fastp and processed into clonotypes with MiXCR by TCRdb, which kept only in-frame beta chains. For every CDR3 protein sequence, its rows merge into one entry that carries the most common genes and DNA. The authors' filters were not applied to this entry. Across this sample there are roughly 1,500,000 distinct CDR3 sequences, with 30% to 35% seen only once. Roughly 12% of the sample belongs to the ten largest clones.

The sample comes from a study of blood T cells in healthy people across ages (dated by TCRdb to 2015 to 2017). Notes on the research overall: In model experiments, template switching captured roughly one uniquely barcoded TCR beta cDNA molecule for every two T cells. For two donors (one aged 18 to 29 and one aged 80 or older), the study analyzed two additional independent replicas of 1 million unique cDNA reads from the same blood draw. Age-related changes in TCR beta repertoire diversity were measured in the study by deep sequencing normalized with unique cDNA molecular identifiers. The donors were split into four age groups: young (average 16 years), middle-aged (around 37), aged (62) and long-lived (roughly 86). To avoid experimental bias, donors of different ages were randomly spread across the sequencing lanes.

General conclusions and limits of the study: Compared with the aged group, the long-lived group had more naive CD4+ T cells, fewer expanded clones and increased TCR diversity, suggesting age selection. Bulk unsorted PBMC profiling prevented conclusive comparison of naive and antigen-experienced compartments. Donor CMV infection status was unknown, potentially confounding age-related changes in expanded clonotypes. Observed TCR beta diversity per million T cells fell roughly linearly with age, and a significant reduction was already apparent by age roughly 41. A strong correlation was found between observed TCR beta diversity and the percentage of naive T cells measured by flow cytometry. Estimates of total diversity based on one million sequenced T cells were considered lower bounds and underestimates.

Donors were around 37 systemically healthy Caucasian individuals from Russia aged roughly 6 to 90 years. Each donor gave roughly 11 milliliters of peripheral blood, drawn into EDTA-treated Vacutainer tubes. Ficoll-Paque density-gradient centrifugation was used to isolate PBMCs, with at least 7 million per sample. Trizol reagent was used to extract total RNA from the PBMCs, yielding at least 6 micrograms per sample. Naive CD45RAhigh/CD27high T cell percentages were measured by flow cytometry on a PBMC aliquot from every donor. The V and J genes are TRBV3-1 and TRBJ1-6, with no reliable assignment of the D segment. This receptor was obtained from a woman in her twenties or thirties in good health. The sequenced sample was blood. CDR3 sequence: CASSKDLQRPGSYSSPLHF. The nucleotide sequence is TGTGCCAGCAGCAAGGATCTACAGCGGCCCGGCTCCTATAGTTCACCCCTCCACTTT.